This T cell receptor beta chain was observed in a study of CD8+ T cells in alopecia areata. Reverse transcribed after extraction, RNA yielded cDNA as the sequencing template. The data were produced by immunoSEQ multiplex PCR, yet TCRdb's version contains in-frame clones alone and is incomplete. Of some 130,000 clones detected, 45% to 65% appear once; the ten largest clones hold 4.5%. Lesional scalp punch biopsies and peripheral blood came from alopecia areata patients. Separation by sorting yielded CD4+ and CD8+ T cells from PBMCs. The CDR3 has 13 amino acids. Germline trimming cut 3 bases from V and 5 bases from J; bases unmatched to any gene: 1. Germline V gene data show CDR1 as SGHRS and CDR2 as YFSETQ.

The sequencing used CD4+ T cells sorted from blood, collected at week 0. The TCR originated in a human donor with alopecia areata. V is TRBV5-1 and J is TRBJ2-1, with 8 bases aligning to TRBD2. In DNA, the CDR3 is TGCGCCAGCAGCTCCGGGGGGGACAATGAGCAGTTCTTC. Its translation: CASSSGGDNEQFF.